The T cell receptor (beta chain) described here comes from a study of blood T cell repertoires in COVID-19. Study as a whole: Samples representing acute and convalescent COVID-19 were sourced from the United States, Italy and Spain. The cDNA or gDNA used as material had been derived from T cells, B-cell-depleted T cells, or PBMCs.

Sequencing used immunoSEQ multiplex PCR; TCRdb keeps in-frame clones, though not all of them. This table holds 200,000 to 250,000 clones, around 80% found once. Germline V gene sequence: CDR1 LGHDT, CDR2 YNNKEL (reference sequence). The CDR3 spans 15 residues. J gave up 4 bases and V 1 base, and 4 bases lay outside the gene matches. This clonotype was sampled from a middle-aged woman with acute or convalescent COVID-19. The chain carries TRBV3-1 (or the pseudogene TRBV3-2) and TRBJ2-1, with TRBD1 identical over 7 bases. Sequenced sample: peripheral blood. This chain's CDR3 is CASSQGQGEYNEQFF. DNA for the CDR3: TGTGCCAGCAGCCAAGGACAGGGAGAATACAATGAGCAGTTCTTC.